This record looks at one T cell receptor beta chain sequence and its context. This CDR3 has 13 amino acids. Germline lookup yields CDR1 SNHLY and CDR2 FYNNEI. V shed 7 bases and J shed 2 bases, with 11 bases lying between them. In the original analysis: Estimated nucleated cell counts came from reference gene primer amplification. TCRdb's copy holds only in-frame clones and misses some; the assay was immunoSEQ multiplex PCR. That table supplies the V and J calls and clone size; D and trimming were determined from the DNA. This table holds approximately 470,000 clones, 75% to 90% found once. The study recruited people aged about 18 to 90 years across about 25 US areas. Donors were grouped by their self-reported clinical history. Cohort 3 recovery required two negative PCRs, clearance, or symptom resolution. The sample originates from a study of blood T cell repertoires in COVID-19.

The receptor was derived from a woman aged 18-29 years who had recovered from COVID-19. The chain uses TRBV2 and TRBJ1-2; D is perhaps TRBD1 (5 bases). Sequenced: PBMCs or T cells enriched from blood (not recorded which). The CDR3 DNA sequence: TGTGCCAGCAAGGAGTCAGGGAACTATGGCTACACCTTC. As protein: CASKESGNYGYTF.